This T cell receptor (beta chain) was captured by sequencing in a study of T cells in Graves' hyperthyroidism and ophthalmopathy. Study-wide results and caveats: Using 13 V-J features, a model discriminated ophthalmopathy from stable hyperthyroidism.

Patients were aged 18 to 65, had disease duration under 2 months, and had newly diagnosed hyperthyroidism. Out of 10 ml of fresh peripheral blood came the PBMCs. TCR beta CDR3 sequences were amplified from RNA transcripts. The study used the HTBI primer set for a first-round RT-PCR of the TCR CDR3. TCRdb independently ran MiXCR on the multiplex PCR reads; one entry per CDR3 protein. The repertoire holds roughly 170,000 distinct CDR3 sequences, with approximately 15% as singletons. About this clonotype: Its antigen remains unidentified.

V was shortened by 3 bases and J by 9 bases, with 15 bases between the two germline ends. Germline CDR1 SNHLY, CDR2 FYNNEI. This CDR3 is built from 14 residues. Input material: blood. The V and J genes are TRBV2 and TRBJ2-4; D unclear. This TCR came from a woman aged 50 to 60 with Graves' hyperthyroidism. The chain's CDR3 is CASSEVPEGLIQYF. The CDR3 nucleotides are TGTGCCAGCAGTGAGGTTCCTGAAGGGCTCATTCAGTACTTC.